This TCR beta chain derives from a study of Ad26.COV2.S vaccination and SARS-CoV-2 variants. Looking at the study overall: Donor had been placed in the Ad26.COV2.S arm of the COV1001 trial.

Data came from immunoSEQ multiplex PCR; TCRdb stores just in-frame clones and leaves some out. The table lists hundreds of thousands of clones, approximately 88% of them singletons. V was trimmed by 3 bases and J by 5 bases, leaving 20 bases between them. This CDR3 spans 16 amino acids. Germline lookup yields CDR1 SGHDT and CDR2 YYEEEE. Comment on this clone: Its antigen is still unknown.

The treatment is: some 19 received Ad26.COV2.S at low or high dose, single or two shots; roughly 5 received placebo; per-sample allocation not given. On day 63 after the first injection, vaccine and placebo recipients gave samples. Cohort 1b enrolled adults aged 18-55 years in Boston. Study observations and caveats: The TCR breadth and depth analyses may have understated or missed part of the total T cell responses. Vaccine recipients and placebo recipients showed similar non-spike TCR breadth.

The receptor's source is a person aged 18-65 years who received the Ad26.COV2.S COVID-19 vaccine or a placebo. The sequenced sample was peripheral blood, obtained in a trial of Ad26.COV2.S vaccine versus placebo. The V call is TRBV5-6, the J call TRBJ2-5, with D tentatively TRBD2 (6 bases). Here the CDR3 reads CASSWGGAVIKETQYF. CDR3 coding DNA: TGTGCCAGCAGCTGGGGAGGAGCCGTAATCAAGGAGACCCAGTACTTC.